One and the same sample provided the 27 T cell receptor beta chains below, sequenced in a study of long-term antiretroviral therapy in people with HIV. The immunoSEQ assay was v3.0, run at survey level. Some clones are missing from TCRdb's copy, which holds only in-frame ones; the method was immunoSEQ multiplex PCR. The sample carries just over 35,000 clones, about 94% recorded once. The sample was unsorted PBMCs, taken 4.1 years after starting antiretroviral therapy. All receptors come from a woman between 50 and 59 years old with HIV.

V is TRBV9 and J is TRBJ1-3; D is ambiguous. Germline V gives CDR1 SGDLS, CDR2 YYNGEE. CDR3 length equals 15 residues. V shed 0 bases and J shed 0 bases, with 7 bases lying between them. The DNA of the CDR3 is TGTGCCAGCAGCGTAGTGCCGGGCTCTGGAAACACCATATATTTT. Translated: CASSVVPGSGNTIYF. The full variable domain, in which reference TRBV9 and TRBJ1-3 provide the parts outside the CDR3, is DSGVTQTPKHLITATGQRVTLRCSPRSGDLSVYWYQQSLDQGLQFLIQYYNGEERAKGNILERFSAQQFPDLHSELNLSSLELGDSALYFCASSVVPGSGNTIYFGEGSWLTVV.

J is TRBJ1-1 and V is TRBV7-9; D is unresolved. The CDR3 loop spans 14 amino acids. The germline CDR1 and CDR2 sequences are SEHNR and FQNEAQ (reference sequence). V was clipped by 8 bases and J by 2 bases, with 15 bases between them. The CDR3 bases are TGTGCCAGCGGCCACCGGGAGCCAAACACTGAAGCTTTCTTT. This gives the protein CASGHREPNTEAFF.

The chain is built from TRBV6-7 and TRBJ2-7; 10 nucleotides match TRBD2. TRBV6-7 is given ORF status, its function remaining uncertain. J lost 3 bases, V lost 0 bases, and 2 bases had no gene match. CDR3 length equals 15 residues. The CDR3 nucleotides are TGTGCCAGCAGTTACTCAGCTAGCGGGGGCTACGAGCAGTACTTC. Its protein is CASSYSASGGYEQYF.

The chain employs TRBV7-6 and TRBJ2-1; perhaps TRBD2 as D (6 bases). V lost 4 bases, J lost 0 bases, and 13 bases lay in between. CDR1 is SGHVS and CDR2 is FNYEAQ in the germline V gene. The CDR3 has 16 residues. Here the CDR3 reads CASSSGVSFSYNEQFF. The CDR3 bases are TGTGCCAGCAGCTCGGGAGTCTCATTCTCCTACAATGAGCAGTTCTTC.

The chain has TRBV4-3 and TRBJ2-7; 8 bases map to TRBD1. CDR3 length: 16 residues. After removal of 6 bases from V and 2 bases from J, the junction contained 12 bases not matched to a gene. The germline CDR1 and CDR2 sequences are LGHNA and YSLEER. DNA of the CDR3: TGCGCCAGCAGACGATCGACAGGGGAAGGAACCTACGAGCAGTACTTC. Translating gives CASRRSTGEGTYEQYF.

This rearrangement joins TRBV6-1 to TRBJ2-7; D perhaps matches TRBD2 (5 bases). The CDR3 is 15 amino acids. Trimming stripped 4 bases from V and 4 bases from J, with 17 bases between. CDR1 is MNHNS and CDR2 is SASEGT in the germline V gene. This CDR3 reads CASSALVGGWYEQYF. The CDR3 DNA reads TGTGCCAGCAGTGCCCTTGTGGGCGGGTGGTACGAGCAGTACTTC.

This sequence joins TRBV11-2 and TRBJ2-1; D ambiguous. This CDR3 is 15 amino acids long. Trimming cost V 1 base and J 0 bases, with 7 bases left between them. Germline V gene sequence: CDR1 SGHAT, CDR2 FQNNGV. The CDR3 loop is CASSLAYSSYNEQFF. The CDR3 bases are TGTGCCAGCAGCTTAGCCTATAGCTCCTACAATGAGCAGTTCTTC.

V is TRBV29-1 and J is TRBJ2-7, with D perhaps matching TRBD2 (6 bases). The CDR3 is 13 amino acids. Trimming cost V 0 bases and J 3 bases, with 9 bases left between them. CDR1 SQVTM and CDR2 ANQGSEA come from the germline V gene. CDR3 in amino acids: CSVEEEGVYEQYF. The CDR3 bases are TGCAGCGTTGAAGAGGAGGGAGTCTACGAGCAGTACTTC.

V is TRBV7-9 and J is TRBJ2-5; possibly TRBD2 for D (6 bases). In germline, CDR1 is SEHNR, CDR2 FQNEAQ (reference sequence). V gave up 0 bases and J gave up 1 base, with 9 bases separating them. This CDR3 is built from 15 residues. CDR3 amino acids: CASSLARGFQETQYF. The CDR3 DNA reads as TGTGCCAGCAGCTTAGCCCGGGGGTTCCAAGAGACCCAGTACTTC.

The CDR3 here is CASSYGWGGSTDTQYF. DNA of the CDR3: TGTGCCAGCAGTTACGGCTGGGGGGGCAGCACAGATACGCAGTATTTT. The V and J genes are TRBV6-5 and TRBJ2-3, with D perhaps matching TRBD2 (7 bases). Trimming cost V 2 bases and J 0 bases, with 12 bases left between them. The germline CDR1 and CDR2 sequences are MNHEY and SVGAGI. This CDR3 has 16 amino acids.

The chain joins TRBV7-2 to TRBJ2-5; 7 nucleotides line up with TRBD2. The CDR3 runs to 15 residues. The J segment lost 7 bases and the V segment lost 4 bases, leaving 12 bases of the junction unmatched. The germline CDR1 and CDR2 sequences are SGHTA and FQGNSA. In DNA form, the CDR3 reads TGTGCCAGCAGCTACCGCAGCGGGGTGCCCACGACCCAGTACTTC. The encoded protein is CASSYRSGVPTTQYF.

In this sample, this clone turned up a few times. The CDR3 here is CASSTTTGSGQPQHF. Here the CDR3 DNA reads TGTGCCAGCAGCACTACGACAGGGTCCGGTCAGCCCCAGCATTTT. The chain couples TRBV7-2 to TRBJ1-5; 7 nucleotides line up with TRBD1. Germline CDR1 reads SGHTA; CDR2 reads FQGNSA. J was trimmed by 6 bases and V by 5 bases; bases with no gene match: 10. The CDR3 length is 15 residues.

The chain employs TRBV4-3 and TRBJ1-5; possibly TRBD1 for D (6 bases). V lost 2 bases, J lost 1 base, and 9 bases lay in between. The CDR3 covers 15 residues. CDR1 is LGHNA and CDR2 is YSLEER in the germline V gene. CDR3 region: CASSQHGTSNQPQHF. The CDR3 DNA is TGCGCCAGCAGCCAACACGGGACAAGCAATCAGCCCCAGCATTTT.

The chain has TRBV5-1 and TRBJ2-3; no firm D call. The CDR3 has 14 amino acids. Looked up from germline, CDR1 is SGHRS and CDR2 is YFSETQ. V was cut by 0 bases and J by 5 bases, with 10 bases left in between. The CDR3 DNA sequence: TGCGCCAGCAGCTTGGTTCCAAGCCGAGATACGCAGTATTTT. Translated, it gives CASSLVPSRDTQYF.

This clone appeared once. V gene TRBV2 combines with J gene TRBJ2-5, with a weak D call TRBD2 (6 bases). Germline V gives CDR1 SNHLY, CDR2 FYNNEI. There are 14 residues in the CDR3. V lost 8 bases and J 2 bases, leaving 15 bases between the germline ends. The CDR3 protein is CASRAETRQETQYF. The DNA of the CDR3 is TGTGCCAGCCGTGCCGAGACTAGGCAAGAGACCCAGTACTTC.

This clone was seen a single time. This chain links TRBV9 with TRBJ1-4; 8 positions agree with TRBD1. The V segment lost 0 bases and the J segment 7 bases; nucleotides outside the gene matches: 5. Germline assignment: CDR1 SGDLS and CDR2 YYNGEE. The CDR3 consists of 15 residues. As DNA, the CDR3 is TGTGCCAGCAGCGTAGCTCAGGGGGCTTCTGAAAAACTGTTTTTT. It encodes CASSVAQGASEKLFF.

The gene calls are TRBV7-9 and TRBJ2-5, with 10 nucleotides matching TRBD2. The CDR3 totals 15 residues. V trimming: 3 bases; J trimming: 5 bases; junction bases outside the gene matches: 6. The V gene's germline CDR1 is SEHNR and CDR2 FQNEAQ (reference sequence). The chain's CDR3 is CASSFSSGGVETQYF. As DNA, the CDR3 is TGTGCCAGCAGCTTTTCTAGCGGGGGTGTGGAGACCCAGTACTTC.

CDR3 sequence: CASSEIRGTDTQYF. The CDR3 region has the DNA TGCGCCAGCAGTGAAATAAGGGGCACAGATACGCAGTATTTT. The chain is built from TRBV10-1 and TRBJ2-3; D not resolved. Germline loops: CDR1 WNHNN, CDR2 SYGVQD (reference sequence). CDR3 size: 14 residues. V gave up 3 bases and J gave up 1 base, with 8 bases separating them.

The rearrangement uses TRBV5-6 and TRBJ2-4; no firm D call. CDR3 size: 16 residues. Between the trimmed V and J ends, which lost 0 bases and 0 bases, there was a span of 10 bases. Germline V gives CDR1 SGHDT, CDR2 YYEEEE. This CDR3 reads CASSLGRQLAKNIQYF. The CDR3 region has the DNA TGTGCCAGCAGCTTGGGGCGCCAACTAGCCAAAAACATTCAGTACTTC.

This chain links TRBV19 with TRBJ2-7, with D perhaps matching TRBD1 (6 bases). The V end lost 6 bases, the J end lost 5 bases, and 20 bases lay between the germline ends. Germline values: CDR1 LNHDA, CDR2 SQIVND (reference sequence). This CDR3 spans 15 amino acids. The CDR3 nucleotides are TGTGCCAGTAGACCCGAGATTCAGGGGTCCCACGAGCAGTACTTC. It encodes CASRPEIQGSHEQYF.

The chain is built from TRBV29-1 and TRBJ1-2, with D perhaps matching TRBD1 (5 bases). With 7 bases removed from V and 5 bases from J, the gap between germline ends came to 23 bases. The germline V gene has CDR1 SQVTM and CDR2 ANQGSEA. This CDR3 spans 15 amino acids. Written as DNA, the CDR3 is TGCAGCGGGGCCACCTCAGGGAGGGTATCTTATGGCTACACCTTC. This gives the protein CSGATSGRVSYGYTF.

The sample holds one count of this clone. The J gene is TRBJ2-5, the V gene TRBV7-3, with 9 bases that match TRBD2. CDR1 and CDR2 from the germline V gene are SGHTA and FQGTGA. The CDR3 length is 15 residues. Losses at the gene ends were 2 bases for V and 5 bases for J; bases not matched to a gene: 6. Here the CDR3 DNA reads TGTGCCAGCAGCTTAGTGGGACTAGCTTCCGAGACCCAGTACTTC. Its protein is CASSLVGLASETQYF. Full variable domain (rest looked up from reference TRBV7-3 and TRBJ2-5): GAGVSQTPSNKVTEKGKYVELRCDPISGHTALYWYRQSLGQGPEFLIYFQGTGAADDSGLPNDRFFAVRPEGSVSTLKIQRTERGDSAVYLCASSLVGLASETQYFGPGTRLLVL.

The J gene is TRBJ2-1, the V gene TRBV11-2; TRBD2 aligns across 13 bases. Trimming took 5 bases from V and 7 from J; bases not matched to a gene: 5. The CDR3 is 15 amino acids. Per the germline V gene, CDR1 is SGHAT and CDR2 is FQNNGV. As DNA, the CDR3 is TGTGCCAGCAGCGCCGGACTAGCGGGGGTTAATGAGCAGTTCTTC. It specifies CASSAGLAGVNEQFF.

The chain's CDR3 is CASSDSGLPNTGELFF. Here the CDR3 DNA reads TGTGCCAGCAGTGACAGTGGACTACCGAACACCGGGGAGCTGTTTTTT. The J gene is TRBJ2-2, the V gene TRBV6-4, with D tentatively TRBD2 (6 bases). CDR1 and CDR2 from the germline V gene are MRHNA and SNTAGT. V was trimmed by 2 bases and J by 0 bases, leaving 10 bases between them. The CDR3 contains 16 residues.

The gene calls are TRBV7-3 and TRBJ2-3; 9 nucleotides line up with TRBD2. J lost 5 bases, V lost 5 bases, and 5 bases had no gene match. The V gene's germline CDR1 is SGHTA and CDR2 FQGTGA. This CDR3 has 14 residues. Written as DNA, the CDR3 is TGTGCCAGCAGCCCGGGACTAGCAGGAGATACGCAGTATTTT. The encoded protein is CASSPGLAGDTQYF.

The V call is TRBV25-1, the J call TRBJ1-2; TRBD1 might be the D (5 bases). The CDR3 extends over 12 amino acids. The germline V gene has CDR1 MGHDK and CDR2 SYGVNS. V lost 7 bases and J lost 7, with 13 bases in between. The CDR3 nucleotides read TGTGCCAGCAAGGACAATTTTGGTGGCTACACCTTC. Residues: CASKDNFGGYTF.

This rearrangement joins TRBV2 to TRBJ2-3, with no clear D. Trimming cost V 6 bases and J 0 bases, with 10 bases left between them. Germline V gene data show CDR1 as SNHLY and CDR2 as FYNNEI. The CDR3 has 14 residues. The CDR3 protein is CASSHLDSTDTQYF. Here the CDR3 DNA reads TGTGCCAGCAGCCACCTGGACAGCACAGATACGCAGTATTTT.